This TCR beta chain was documented in a study of shared clonotypes between healthy human individuals. Germline-derived CDR1 and CDR2 are SEHNR and FQNEAQ (reference sequence). The ends were cut back, 5 bases at V and 5 bases at J, with 10 bases in the middle. The CDR3 is made up of 13 amino acids. Measured with immunoSEQ multiplex PCR; TCRdb has only the in-frame clones, and not every one. The table includes about 690,000 clones, 80% to 95% detected once. Nashville, Tennessee was home to all donors, each a Caucasian adult. The gene calls are TRBV7-9 and TRBJ1-5; no firm D call. This TCR was sampled from a young man in good health. Some clones in this sample may be carry-over from other donors' samples. Sequenced input: memory CD8+ T cells from PBMCs. Indicated subset: CD45RO+ cells pooled with CCR7-negative TemRA cells. CDR3 amino acids: CASSPETHQPQHF. CDR3 nucleotides: TGTGCCAGCAGCCCCGAGACGCATCAGCCCCAGCATTTT.